This TCR beta chain was documented in a study of CD8 T cells in ankylosing spondylitis listed by TCRdb under 2017. A note on the overall study: The study set out to find disease-linked TCR variants by profiling T cell receptor beta repertoires in ankylosing spondylitis patients and healthy donors. Peripheral blood was sampled, and synovial fluid was additionally collected from ankylosing spondylitis patients. The full study cohort was made up of 20 to 25 ankylosing spondylitis patients and approximately 100 healthy donors. General conclusions and limits of the study: The disease-linked clones were reported as significantly enriched in matched synovial fluid samples from ankylosing spondylitis patients. The disease-linked clones showed a CD8+ phenotype and occurred at relatively low frequencies in peripheral blood. Blood from ankylosing spondylitis patients appeared to be characterized by a TCR beta motif made up of several highly homologous amino acid variants. Some motif variants were previously reported in synovial fluid and blood of reactive arthritis patients, suggesting common disease-initiation mechanisms.

Notes on this clonotype: There is no known antigen for this receptor. Per-base quality was not reported, and no clone a single base away is much larger than it.

Instrument used: Illumina HiSeq 2500. Quantitative 5'-RACE with molecular barcodes was the method used to prepare the TCR beta libraries. As for the original processing: A new computational method, built on a probabilistic model of VDJ rearrangement, was used to identify disease-linked TCR variants. TCRdb's own reprocessing of the public reads used fastp at Q25 and MiXCR and kept productive beta chains. CDR3 protein sequences are deduplicated, and each keeps its most common genes and DNA. In this record, the V and J calls reflect TCRdb's handling and not the investigators' own analysis. Across this sample there are around 220,000 distinct CDR3 sequences, with about 18% seen only once. The ten biggest clones cover about two fifths of the sample. There are 18 amino acids in the CDR3, from cysteine to phenylalanine inclusive. Only the CDR3 portion is preserved as DNA: 54 bases, with reading frame beginning at the first base. The germline V gene gives CDR1 as KGHSY and CDR2 as FQNENV. V is cut by 1 base and J by 6 bases, and the space between the germline ends is 24 bases.

This sequence originates from a male donor with ankylosing spondylitis. This chain joins TRBV16 to TRBJ1-2, with the D segment identity uncertain. The sequencing sample was made of blood, either unsorted or a sorted T cell fraction (not recorded which). The CDR3 region: CASSQWTKTPGVVDGYTF. The DNA sequence is given as TGTGCCAGCAGCCAATGGACTAAGACCCCCGGGGTAGTTGATGGCTACACCTTC.